The 15 T cell receptor beta chains below all came from one sample that was sequenced in a study of human T cells and chemical hapten exposure. This sample's time point: patch test 1, 2 weeks after DPC sensitization. Treatment: therapeutic diphenylcyclopropenone sensitization with weekly scalp DPC. TCRdb used MiXCR to reprocess the RACE reads, holding one entry per CDR3 protein. The profile shows over 85,000 distinct CDR3 sequences, roughly an eighth of them singletons. The material sequenced was whole blood, taken in connection with sensitization to the hapten diphenylcyclopropenone (DPC). The receptors were gathered from a woman aged 40 to 50 with alopecia areata. Some clones in this sample may be carry-over from other donors' samples.

The chain has TRBV6-2 or TRBV6-3 and TRBJ1-1; possible D gene TRBD1, 5 bases. Germline CDR1 is MNHEY and CDR2 is SVGEGT. The CDR3 is made up of 14 amino acids. Trimming pared 2 bases from V and 11 bases from J, leaving 18 bases between. CDR3 sequence: CASSYSGGIILAFF. CDR3 in DNA: TGTGCCAGCAGTTACAGTGGGGGGATAATTTTGGCTTTCTTT.

This clonotype turned up a few times. This chain links TRBV6-5 with TRBJ2-5; TRBD2 is a possible D gene (7 bases). CDR1 and CDR2 from the germline V gene are MNHEY and SVGAGI. The V gene lost 6 bases and the J gene lost 10 bases, with 33 bases spanning the gap. There are 18 residues in the CDR3. The chain's CDR3 is CASSQNRPIAHQGGVQYF. The CDR3 region has the DNA TGTGCCAGCAGCCAGAACAGACCTATAGCCCACCAAGGGGGGGTCCAGTACTTC.

This clonotype was seen at least ten times. The chain employs TRBV2 and TRBJ2-3; TRBD1 agrees at 8 bases. The germline CDR1 and CDR2 sequences are SNHLY and FYNNEI. V trimming: 6 bases; J trimming: 2 bases; junction bases outside the gene matches: 1. This CDR3 comprises 13 residues. In nucleotides, the CDR3 is TGTGCCAGCAGGACAGGGGTCACAGATACGCAGTATTTT. This encodes CASRTGVTDTQYF.

The rearrangement uses TRBV28 and TRBJ2-5; either TRBD1 or TRBD2 may supply D (7 bases each). From germline, CDR1 is MDHEN and CDR2 SYDVKM. V lost 5 bases, J lost 3 bases, and 16 bases lay in between. CDR3 length: 15 amino acids. The CDR3 region has the DNA TGTGCCAGCAGTCCCTTACAGGGGAGGGAAGAGACCCAGTACTTC. As protein: CASSPLQGREETQYF.

The chain has TRBV9 and TRBJ2-5; either TRBD1 or TRBD2 may fit D (5 bases each). The V gene lost 7 bases and the J gene lost 3 bases, with 13 bases spanning the gap. Looked up from germline, CDR1 is SGDLS and CDR2 is YYNGEE. The CDR3 is made up of 13 amino acids. The CDR3 DNA is TGTGCCAGCGCGAGGGGTTTAAAAGAGACCCAGTACTTC. Encoded protein: CASARGLKETQYF. Using reference TRBV9 and TRBJ2-5 for the parts outside the CDR3, the full variable domain is DSGVTQTPKHLITATGQRVTLRCSPRSGDLSVYWYQQSLDQGLQFLIQYYNGEERAKGNILERFSAQQFPDLHSELNLSSLELGDSALYFCASARGLKETQYFGPGTRLLVL.

This chain uses TRBV7-2 with TRBJ2-1, with 12 bases lining up with TRBD2. Per the germline V gene, CDR1 is SGHTA and CDR2 is FQGNSA. The CDR3 has 15 residues. The ends lost 2 bases at V and 7 bases at J; junction bases unmatched: 3. The CDR3 coding sequence is TGTGCCAGCAGCTTACTAGCGGGAGGGTCAAATGAGCAGTTCTTC. Translated: CASSLLAGGSNEQFF.

The CDR3 DNA reads TGTGCCAGCAGTTACCCACTGTATAGCGGGACCTACGAGCAGTACTTC. It translates to CASSYPLYSGTYEQYF. This sequence joins TRBV6-2 or TRBV6-3 and TRBJ2-7, with 8 bases that match TRBD2. Germline CDR1 and CDR2: MNHEY and SVGEGT. With 2 bases clipped from V and 2 bases from J, the junction kept 8 bases outside the gene matches. This CDR3 is built from 16 residues.

This clonotype has a single count. The chain carries TRBV7-2 and TRBJ1-1; D gene unclear. From germline, CDR1 is SGHTA and CDR2 FQGNSA. With 1 base removed from V and 2 bases from J, the gap between germline ends came to 5 bases. The CDR3 spans 13 residues. CDR3 coding DNA: TGTGCCAGCAGCTTAGGACACAACACTGAAGCTTTCTTT. Encoded protein: CASSLGHNTEAFF.

This clonotype was found a few times. This chain uses TRBV27 with TRBJ2-2; D is possibly TRBD2 (6 bases). The CDR3 is 16 residues long. V shed 4 bases and J shed 2 bases, with 14 bases lying between them. Germline assignment: CDR1 MNHEY and CDR2 SMNVEV (reference sequence). This CDR3 reads CASSSTGTHNTGELFF. The CDR3, as DNA: TGTGCCAGCAGTTCCACCGGGACTCACAACACCGGGGAGCTGTTTTTT.

V and J are TRBV7-6 and TRBJ2-7; tentative D call: TRBD2 (6 bases). CDR3 length: 12 residues. Per germline, CDR1 SGHVS and CDR2 FNYEAQ. Trimming pared 3 bases from V and 5 bases from J, leaving 8 bases between. Written as DNA, the CDR3 is TGTGCCAGCAGCTTGGAGGGAAACGAGCAGTACTTC. Translation gives CASSLEGNEQYF. The entire variable domain, with the rest obtained from reference TRBV7-6 and TRBJ2-7, is as follows: GAGVSQSPRYKVTKRGQDVALRCDPISGHVSLYWYRQALGQGPEFLTYFNYEAQQDKSGLPNDRFSAERPEGSISTLTIQRTEQRDSAMYRCASSLEGNEQYFGPGTRLTVT.

This clonotype was counted at least ten times. This chain links TRBV6-2 or TRBV6-3 with TRBJ1-5, with no clear D. There are 14 residues in the CDR3. V lost 5 bases and J lost 0, with 8 bases in between. Germline values: CDR1 MNHEY, CDR2 SVGEGT. This CDR3 is CASSRTNSNQPQHF. CDR3 bases: TGTGCCAGCAGTCGGACGAATAGCAATCAGCCCCAGCATTTT.

The chain has TRBV20-1 and TRBJ2-5; D call uncertain. V lost 5 bases, J lost 5 bases, and 9 bases lay in between. Germline CDR1 DFQATT, CDR2 SNEGSKA (reference sequence). CDR3 length equals 11 residues. The chain's CDR3 is CSARSWETQYF. CDR3 coding DNA: TGCAGTGCTCGAAGTTGGGAGACCCAGTACTTC.

The genes are TRBV18 and TRBJ2-7; perhaps TRBD1 as D (6 bases). Germline CDR1 and CDR2: KGHSH and LQKENI. V lost 5 bases and J 2 bases, leaving 10 bases between the germline ends. This CDR3 region has 13 residues. DNA of the CDR3: TGTGCCAGCTCAGGGGACACCGCCTACGAGCAGTACTTC. It is translated as CASSGDTAYEQYF.

The J gene is TRBJ2-3, the V gene TRBV20-1; TRBD2 agrees at 8 bases. The germline gives CDR1 DFQATT, CDR2 SNEGSKA (reference sequence). After removal of 5 bases from V and 3 bases from J, the junction contained 13 bases not matched to a gene. CDR3 length: 16 residues. CDR3 residues: CSAVIIAGPRTDTQYF. The CDR3, as DNA: TGCAGTGCTGTAATAATAGCGGGACCTCGTACAGATACGCAGTATTTT.

At least ten counts were recorded for this clonotype. The chain is built from TRBV5-4 and TRBJ2-4, with a tentative D call TRBD2 (5 bases). Germline CDR1 reads SGHNT; CDR2 reads YYREEE (reference sequence). This CDR3 contains 12 residues. Trimming pared 1 base from V and 8 bases from J, leaving 7 bases between. The DNA of the CDR3 is TGTGCCAGCAGCTTGCGGGGAGACATTCAGTACTTC. Protein sequence: CASSLRGDIQYF. Full variable domain (remainder filled in from reference TRBV5-4 and TRBJ2-4): ETGVTQSPTHLIKTRGQQVTLRCSSQSGHNTVSWYQQALGQGPQFIFQYYREEENGRGNFPPRFSGLQFPNYSSELNVNALELDDSALYLCASSLRGDIQYFGAGTRLSVL.